These 14 T cell receptor beta chains came from one sample sequenced in a study of cytomegalovirus exposure and HLA in healthy donors. The study ran its PCR with 60 Vbeta and 13 Jbeta primers. The repertoire was sequenced with immunoSEQ multiplex PCR; TCRdb's copy has only in-frame clones and lacks some. The sample records 120,000 to 150,000 clones, 65% to 80% being singletons. The sequencing sample was made of PBMCs. These TCRs come from a woman between 50 and 59 years old in good health and CMV-seropositive.

V and J are TRBV7-9 and TRBJ2-7, with TRBD1 matching 9 bases. CDR3 length: 16 amino acids. Trimming cost V 6 bases and J 3 bases; bases outside gene matches: 12. Germline loops: CDR1 SEHNR, CDR2 FQNEAQ (reference sequence). The CDR3 protein is CASRPGQGEGHYEQYF. The CDR3 coding sequence is TGTGCCAGCAGGCCGGGACAGGGTGAGGGACACTACGAGCAGTACTTC.

The J gene is TRBJ2-7, the V gene TRBV28; D ambiguous. The CDR3 extends over 13 amino acids. The germline V and J ends were trimmed by 6 bases and 3 bases, with 12 bases remaining between them. Germline V lookup: CDR1 MDHEN, CDR2 SYDVKM. CDR3 sequence reads: CASSPSGGYEQYF. In nucleotides, the CDR3 is TGTGCCAGCAGCCCCTCCGGTGGCTACGAGCAGTACTTC.

Ten or more counts support this clone. The chain joins TRBV19 to TRBJ1-1, with unresolved D. V was clipped by 2 bases and J by 2 bases, with 6 bases between them. The length of the CDR3 is 13 residues. The germline V gene encodes CDR1 LNHDA and CDR2 SQIVND (reference sequence). CDR3 DNA sequence: TGTGCCAGTAGTATAACCCTAAACACTGAAGCTTTCTTT. This encodes CASSITLNTEAFF.

This clone was counted a single time. An end of the junction differs from the germline gene, which may be a read error. At the DNA level, this CDR3 is encoded by other sequences in the same sample as well. V is TRBV5-4 and J is TRBJ1-5, with D maybe TRBD1 (6 bases). The CDR3 extends over 13 amino acids. Per germline, CDR1 SGHNT and CDR2 YYREEE (reference sequence). The CDR3 sequence: CASSLDSNQPQHF. Here the CDR3 DNA reads TGTGCCAGCAGTTTGGACAGTAATCAGCCCCAGCATTTT.

Only one count was recorded for this clone. The chain employs TRBV9 and TRBJ2-7; maybe TRBD2 (7 bases). V was pared by 4 bases and J by 2 bases, with 13 bases between. This CDR3 is built from 14 residues. CDR1 and CDR2 (germline): SGDLS, YYNGEE. As DNA, the CDR3 is TGTGCCAGCAGCCCCTTCGGGGGGCCCTACGAGCAGTACTTC. Its translation: CASSPFGGPYEQYF.

This clone showed up just once. The chain is built from TRBV6-5 and TRBJ2-7; D is perhaps TRBD1 (6 bases). V dropped 4 bases and J dropped 2 bases, with 12 bases sitting between them. CDR1 and CDR2 (germline): MNHEY, SVGAGI. This CDR3 has 14 residues. CDR3 protein: CASSFRQETYEQYF. In DNA, the CDR3 is TGTGCCAGCAGTTTCCGACAGGAGACCTACGAGCAGTACTTC.

This clone was picked up a small number of times. This chain joins TRBV4-3 and TRBJ1-2; possible D gene TRBD1, 5 bases. The CDR3 extends over 16 amino acids. The V end lost 0 bases, the J end lost 4 bases, and 15 bases lay between the germline ends. Looked up from germline, CDR1 is LGHNA and CDR2 is YSLEER. This CDR3 is CASSQDQGIHTYGYTF. Here the CDR3 DNA reads TGCGCCAGCAGCCAAGATCAGGGTATCCATACCTATGGCTACACCTTC.

V and J are TRBV30 and TRBJ2-2; 7 bases map to TRBD2. Germline CDR1 GTSNPN, CDR2 SVGIG (reference sequence). The CDR3 sequence is 16 residues long. Unmatched junction bases numbered 14, after V lost 3 bases and J lost 7 bases. In nucleotides, the CDR3 is TGTGCCTGGAGGGATGCCGGGCCGCGGGGGATCGGGGAGCTGTTTTTT. It is translated as CAWRDAGPRGIGELFF.

The chain links TRBV19 to TRBJ1-6; no clear D. V was shortened by 5 bases and J by 13 bases, with 12 bases between the two germline ends. The CDR3 length is 12 residues. Germline loops: CDR1 LNHDA, CDR2 SQIVND (reference sequence). The CDR3 nucleotides read TGTGCCAGTAGTTCCTACCTTTCGCCCCTCCACTTT. As protein: CASSSYLSPLHF.

DNA of the CDR3: TGTGCCAGCAGTGTGATGGGACAGGGGAACGAGCAGTACTTC. Amino acids: CASSVMGQGNEQYF. The J gene is TRBJ2-7, the V gene TRBV2; 10 bases align to TRBD1. J gave up 5 bases and V 4 bases, and 5 bases lay outside the gene matches. The CDR3 length is 14 residues. The germline gives CDR1 SNHLY, CDR2 FYNNEI.

The chain carries TRBV5-6 and TRBJ2-2; 11 bases fit TRBD2. The V gene end was trimmed by 7 bases and the J gene end by 0 bases; junction bases not matched to a gene: 8. Germline CDR1 is SGHDT and CDR2 is YYEEEE. The CDR3 has 17 residues. CDR3 coding DNA: TGTGCCAGCGGACTTAGCGGGGGGGCCCCGAACACCGGGGAGCTGTTTTTT. It translates to CASGLSGGAPNTGELFF.

The V gene is TRBV4-3, the J gene TRBJ1-1; maybe TRBD1 (5 bases). CDR1 and CDR2 (germline): LGHNA, YSLEER. There are 16 residues in the CDR3. With 0 bases removed from V and 4 bases from J, the gap between germline ends came to 15 bases. The CDR3 sequence is CASSQEWTRWFTEAFF. The CDR3 nucleotides read TGCGCCAGCAGCCAAGAATGGACAAGATGGTTCACTGAAGCTTTCTTT.

The chain carries TRBV19 and TRBJ1-1, with D possibly TRBD1 on 6 matching bases. The CDR3 loop spans 15 amino acids. Trimming removed 3 bases at V and 7 bases at J, with 18 bases between. Per the germline V gene, CDR1 is LNHDA and CDR2 is SQIVND (reference sequence). The CDR3 loop is CASSIGDITPLEAFF. The CDR3 DNA is TGTGCCAGTAGTATCGGGGACATTACCCCCCTTGAAGCTTTCTTT.

The chain has TRBV28 and TRBJ2-7; maybe TRBD2 (6 bases). V was trimmed by 3 bases and J by 6 bases, leaving 6 bases between them. Germline V gene sequence: CDR1 MDHEN, CDR2 SYDVKM. CDR3 length equals 11 residues. In nucleotides, the CDR3 is TGTGCCAGCAGTTTGGGGGGCGAGCAGTACTTC. It codes for CASSLGGEQYF.